This TCR beta chain emerged from a study of control samples from healthy donors and cancer patients. CDR1 is SNHLY and CDR2 is FYNNEI in the germline V gene. The germline V and J ends were trimmed by 1 base and 3 bases, with 9 bases remaining between them. The CDR3 is made up of 14 amino acids. Libraries were prepared by immunoSEQ multiplex PCR; TCRdb keeps only in-frame clonotypes and omits some of them. There are 100,000 or so clones in the sample; about four fifths occur only once, and over 10% lies in the top ten. This clone was detected a few times. This clonotype was obtained from a woman aged 45-65 years in good health. The sample consisted of blood. This rearrangement joins TRBV2 to TRBJ1-2; the D gene is possibly TRBD1 (6 bases). Here the CDR3 reads CASSEGRGDYGYTF. CDR3 nucleotides: TGTGCCAGCAGTGAAGGCAGGGGAGACTATGGCTACACCTTC.